This T cell receptor beta chain was recovered during a study of T cells in tumors after PD-1 blockade (dated by TCRdb to between 2018 and 2021). Turning to the overall study: Patients were excluded if they had prior checkpoint blockade, use of systemic immunosuppressants, or recent radiotherapy or other anti-cancer therapy within 4 weeks. Patients received pembrolizumab 200 mg every 3 weeks or cemiplimab 350 mg every 2 weeks. Some patients also continued taking vismodegib 150 mg daily during anti-PD-1 treatment. On average, peripheral blood samples had approximately 120,000 TCR templates (range about 23,000-280,000) and 35,000 to 45,000 unique clonotypes. Paired single-cell RNA and TCR sequencing was performed on site-matched tumors from BCC or SCC patients before and after anti-PD-1 therapy. Bulk TCR sequencing was performed on 9 to 11 peripheral blood samples from roughly five patients to compare blood and tumor clonotypes. RECIST version 1.1 was used to evaluate clinical response.

Study-wide findings and limitations: Where the novel T cell clones came from was not determined, and possible sources could include lymphoid organs or rare unexpanded clones inside the tumor or in the tumor periphery. Roughly 40% of TCR clonotypes from the tumor were detected in blood, and certain novel exhausted tumor clones were present in blood collected before treatment, which suggests recruitment from the periphery.

Deep TCRbeta sequencing was performed with the immunoSEQ platform. The paper's data handling went like this. For further analysis, only productive rearrangements were exported from the immunoSEQ Analyzer. Bulk TCRbeta clonotypes were assigned T cell phenotypes by matching to single-cell RNA+TCR-seq clones sharing the same TCRbeta sequence. Using bulk TCR sequencing data, clone enrichment in tumor was calculated by dividing a clone's tumor frequency by the same clone's PBMC frequency. TCRs were sorted with GLIPH into specificity groups, meaning clusters of distinct TCRs that share CDR3 motifs and likely recognize common antigens. TCRdb re-hosts the immuneACCESS table, in-frame sequences only. Its copies lack some clones; in the studies checked, an unresolved V gene accounts for under half of them, and the cause for the rest is not known. D and trimming come from the DNA, and the V and J calls and clone size come from that table. This sample is represented by about 24,000 clones; nearly 85% of them were singletons. The ten largest make up roughly 12% of the sample.

The sample's time point label is to be understood as: after anti-PD-1 therapy. Genomic DNA extracted from tumor biopsies or peripheral blood was used for bulk TCRbeta sequencing, with input ranging from roughly 616 ng to 6,004 ng. Histologically proven advanced or metastatic basal or squamous cell carcinoma was present in all patients, all of whom were poor candidates for surgical resection. Of the ten or so patients making up the basal cell carcinoma cohort, several underwent bulk tumor TCR sequencing. This clone is a singleton in its sample. Its antigen is not yet known. Per-base qualities were not stored, and no clone one base away is much larger. The CDR3, from cysteine to phenylalanine, totals 17 residues. Solely the CDR3 DNA is kept, with 51 bases framed from the first base. The junction carries 15 bases between V and J, which are trimmed by 3 bases and 0 bases respectively. CDR1 and CDR2 (LNHNV, YYDKDF) derive from the germline V gene (reference sequence).

The clonotype originates from a human donor with basal cell carcinoma. The sequencing used PBMCs, collected after anti-PD-1 treatment. The rearranged segments are TRBV15 and TRBJ1-3; possibly the D gene is TRBD1, per 5 matching bases. CDR3 sequence: CATSSTNPGSSGNTIYF. The nucleotide sequence reads TGTGCCACCAGCAGTACCAATCCAGGGAGCTCTGGAAACACCATATATTTT. Reference TRBV15 and TRBJ1-3 proteins supply the regions before and after the CDR3; the full variable domain is: DAMVIQNPRYQVTQFGKPVTLSCSQTLNHNVMYWYQQKSSQAPKLLFHYYDKDFNNEADTPDNFQSRRPNTSFCFLDIRSPGLGDTAMYLCATSSTNPGSSGNTIYFGEGSWLTVV.